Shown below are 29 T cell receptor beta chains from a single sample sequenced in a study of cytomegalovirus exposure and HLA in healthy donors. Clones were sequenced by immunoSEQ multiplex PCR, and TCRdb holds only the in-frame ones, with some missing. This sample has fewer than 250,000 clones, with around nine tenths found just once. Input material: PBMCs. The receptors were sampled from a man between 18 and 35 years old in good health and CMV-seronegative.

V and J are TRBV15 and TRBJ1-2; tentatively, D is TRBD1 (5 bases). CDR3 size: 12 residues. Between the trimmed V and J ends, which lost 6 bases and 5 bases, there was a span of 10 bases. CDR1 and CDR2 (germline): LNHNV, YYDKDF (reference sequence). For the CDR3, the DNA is TGTGCCACCAGACAGGAAGGGTATGGCTACACCTTC. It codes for CATRQEGYGYTF.

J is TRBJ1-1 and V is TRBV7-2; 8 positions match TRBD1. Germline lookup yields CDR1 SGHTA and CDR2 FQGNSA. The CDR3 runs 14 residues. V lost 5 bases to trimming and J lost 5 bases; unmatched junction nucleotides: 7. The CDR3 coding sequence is TGTGCCAGCAGCACAGGACAGGGAGGGACTGAAGCTTTCTTT. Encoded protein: CASSTGQGGTEAFF.

The CDR3 region has the DNA TGCAGCGGGAGACAGTACCCCGGGGAGCTGTTTTTT. It encodes CSGRQYPGELFF. The V and J genes are TRBV29-1 and TRBJ2-2, with D possibly TRBD1 on 5 matching bases. Trimming took 7 bases from V and 6 from J, leaving 12 bases between them. Germline-derived CDR1 and CDR2 are SQVTM and ANQGSEA. CDR3 size: 12 residues.

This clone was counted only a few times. The CDR3: CASGTSGQGRNEQFF. CDR3 in DNA: TGTGCCAGCGGGACTTCGGGACAGGGTAGGAATGAGCAGTTCTTC. The rearrangement uses TRBV6-1 and TRBJ2-1; 9 bases align to TRBD1. The length of the CDR3 is 15 residues. V lost 8 bases to trimming and J lost 7 bases; unmatched junction nucleotides: 12. The germline V gene has CDR1 MNHNS and CDR2 SASEGT.

The CDR3 loop reads CASSPGTGRRESSPLHF. Written as DNA, the CDR3 is TGTGCCAGCAGCCCGGGGACAGGGAGGCGAGAAAGTTCACCCCTCCACTTT. The genes are TRBV7-9 and TRBJ1-6, with TRBD1 matching over 9 bases. V was pared by 5 bases and J by 9 bases, with 14 bases of the junction left unmatched. CDR3 length: 17 residues. The germline V gene encodes CDR1 SEHNR and CDR2 FQNEAQ (reference sequence).

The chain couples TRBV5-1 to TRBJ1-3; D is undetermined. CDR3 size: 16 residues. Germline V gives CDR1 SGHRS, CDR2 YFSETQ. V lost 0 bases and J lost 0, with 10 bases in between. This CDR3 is CASSLAGGGSGNTIYF. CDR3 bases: TGCGCCAGCAGCTTGGCAGGAGGCGGCTCTGGAAACACCATATATTTT.

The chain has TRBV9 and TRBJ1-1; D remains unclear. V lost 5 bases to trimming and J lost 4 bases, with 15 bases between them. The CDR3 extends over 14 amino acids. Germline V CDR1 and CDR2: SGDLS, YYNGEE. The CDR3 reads CASSRKEGSTEAFF. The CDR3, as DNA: TGTGCCAGCAGTCGCAAGGAGGGAAGCACTGAAGCTTTCTTT.

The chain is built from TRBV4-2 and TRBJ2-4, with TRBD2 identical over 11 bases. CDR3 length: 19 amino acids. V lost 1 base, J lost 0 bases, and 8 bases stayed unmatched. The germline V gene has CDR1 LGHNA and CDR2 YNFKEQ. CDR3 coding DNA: TGTGCCAGCAGCCAAGCTGGGACTAGCGGTGCTCTAGCCAAAAACATTCAGTACTTC. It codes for CASSQAGTSGALAKNIQYF.

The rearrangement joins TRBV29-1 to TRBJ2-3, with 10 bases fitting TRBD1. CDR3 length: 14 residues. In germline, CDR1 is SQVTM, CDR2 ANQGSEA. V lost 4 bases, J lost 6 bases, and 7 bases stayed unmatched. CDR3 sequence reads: CSVAGTGDGDTQYF. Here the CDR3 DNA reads TGCAGCGTTGCGGGGACAGGGGACGGGGATACGCAGTATTTT.

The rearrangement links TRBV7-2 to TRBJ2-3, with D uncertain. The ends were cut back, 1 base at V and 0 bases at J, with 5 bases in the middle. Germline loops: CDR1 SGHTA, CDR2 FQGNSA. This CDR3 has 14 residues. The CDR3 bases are TGTGCCAGCAGCTTAGACTTTAGCACAGATACGCAGTATTTT. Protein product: CASSLDFSTDTQYF.

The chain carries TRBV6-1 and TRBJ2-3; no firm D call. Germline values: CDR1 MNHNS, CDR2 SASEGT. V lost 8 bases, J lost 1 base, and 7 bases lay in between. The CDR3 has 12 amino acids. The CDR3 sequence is CASGPGTDTQYF. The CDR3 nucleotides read TGTGCCAGCGGGCCAGGCACAGATACGCAGTATTTT.

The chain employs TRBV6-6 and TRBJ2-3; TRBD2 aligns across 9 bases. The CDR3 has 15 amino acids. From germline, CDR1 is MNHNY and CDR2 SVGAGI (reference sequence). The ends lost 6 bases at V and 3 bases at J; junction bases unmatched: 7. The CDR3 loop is CASSDSGSLTDTQYF. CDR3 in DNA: TGTGCCAGCAGCGATAGCGGGAGTTTGACAGATACGCAGTATTTT.

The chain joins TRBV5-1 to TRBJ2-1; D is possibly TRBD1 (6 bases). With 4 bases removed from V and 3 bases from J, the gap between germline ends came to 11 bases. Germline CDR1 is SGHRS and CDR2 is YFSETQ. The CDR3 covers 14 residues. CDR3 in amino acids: CASSLGAGYNEQFF. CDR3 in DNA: TGCGCCAGCAGCCTGGGGGCAGGCTACAATGAGCAGTTCTTC.

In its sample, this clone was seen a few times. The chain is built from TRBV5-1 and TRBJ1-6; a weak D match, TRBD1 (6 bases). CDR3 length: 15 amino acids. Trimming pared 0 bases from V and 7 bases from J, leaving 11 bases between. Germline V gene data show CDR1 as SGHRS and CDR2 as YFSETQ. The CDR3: CASSLVWGGNSPLHF. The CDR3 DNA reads TGCGCCAGCAGCTTGGTTTGGGGGGGCAATTCACCCCTCCACTTT.

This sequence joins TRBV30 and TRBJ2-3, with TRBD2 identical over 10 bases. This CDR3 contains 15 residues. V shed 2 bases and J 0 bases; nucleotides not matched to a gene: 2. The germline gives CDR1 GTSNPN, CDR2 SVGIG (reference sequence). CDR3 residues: CAWSWTSGSTDTQYF. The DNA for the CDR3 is TGTGCCTGGAGTTGGACTAGCGGTAGCACAGATACGCAGTATTTT.

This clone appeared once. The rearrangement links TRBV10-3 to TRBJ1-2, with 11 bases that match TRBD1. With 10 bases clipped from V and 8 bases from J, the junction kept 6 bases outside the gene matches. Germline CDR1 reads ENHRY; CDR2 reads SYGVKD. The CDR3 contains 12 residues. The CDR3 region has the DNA TGTGCCACCGGACAGGGGGCTTTAGGCTACACCTTC. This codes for CATGQGALGYTF.

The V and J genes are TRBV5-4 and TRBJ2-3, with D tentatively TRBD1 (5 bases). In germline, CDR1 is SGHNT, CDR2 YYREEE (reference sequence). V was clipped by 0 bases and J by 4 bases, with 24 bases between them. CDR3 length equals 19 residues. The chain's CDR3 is CASSLGGGAARIKSDTQYF. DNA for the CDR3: TGTGCCAGCAGCTTGGGCGGTGGGGCGGCCCGTATAAAGTCAGATACGCAGTATTTT. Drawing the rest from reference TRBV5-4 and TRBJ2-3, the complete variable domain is ETGVTQSPTHLIKTRGQQVTLRCSSQSGHNTVSWYQQALGQGPQFIFQYYREEENGRGNFPPRFSGLQFPNYSSELNVNALELDDSALYLCASSLGGGAARIKSDTQYFGPGTRLTVL.

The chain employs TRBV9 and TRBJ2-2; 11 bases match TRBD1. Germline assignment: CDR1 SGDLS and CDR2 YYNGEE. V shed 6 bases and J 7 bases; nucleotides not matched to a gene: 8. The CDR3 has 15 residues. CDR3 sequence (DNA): TGTGCCAGCACCGGATGGGGACAGGGGGGCGGGGAGCTGTTTTTT. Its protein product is CASTGWGQGGGELFF.

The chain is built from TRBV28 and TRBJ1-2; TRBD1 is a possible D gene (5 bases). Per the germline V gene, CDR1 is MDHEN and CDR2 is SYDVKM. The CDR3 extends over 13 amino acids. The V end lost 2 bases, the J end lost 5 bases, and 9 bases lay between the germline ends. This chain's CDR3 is CASSLAGGYGYTF. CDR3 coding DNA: TGTGCCAGCAGTTTAGCGGGGGGTTATGGCTACACCTTC.

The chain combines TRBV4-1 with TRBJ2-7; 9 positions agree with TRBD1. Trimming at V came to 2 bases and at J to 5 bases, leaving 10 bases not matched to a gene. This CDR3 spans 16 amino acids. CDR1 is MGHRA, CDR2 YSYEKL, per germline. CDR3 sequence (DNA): TGCGCCAGCAGCCAACCCGGAAGGGGACAGGGCCACGAGCAGTACTTC. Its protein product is CASSQPGRGQGHEQYF.

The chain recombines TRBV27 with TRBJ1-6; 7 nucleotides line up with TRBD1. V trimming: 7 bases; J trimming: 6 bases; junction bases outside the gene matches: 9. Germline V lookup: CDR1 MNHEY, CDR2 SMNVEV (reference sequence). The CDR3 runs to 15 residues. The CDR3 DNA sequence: TGTGCCAGCACCCCATTGGGACAGATTAATTCACCCCTCCACTTT. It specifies CASTPLGQINSPLHF.

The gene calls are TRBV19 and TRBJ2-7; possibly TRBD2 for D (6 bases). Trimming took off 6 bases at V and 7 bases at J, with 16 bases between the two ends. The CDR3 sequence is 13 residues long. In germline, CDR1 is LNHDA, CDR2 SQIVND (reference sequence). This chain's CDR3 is CASRMGGLPEQYF. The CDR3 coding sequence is TGTGCCAGTAGAATGGGAGGACTGCCGGAGCAGTACTTC.

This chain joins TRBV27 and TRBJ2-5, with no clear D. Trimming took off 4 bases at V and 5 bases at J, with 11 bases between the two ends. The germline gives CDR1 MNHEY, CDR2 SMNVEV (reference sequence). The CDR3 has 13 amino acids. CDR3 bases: TGTGCCAGCAGTTACTGTTTTCGCGAGACCCAGTACTTC. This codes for CASSYCFRETQYF.

The CDR3 sequence: CASSSGTPNQPQHF. The CDR3 region has the DNA TGCGCCAGCAGTAGCGGGACACCAAATCAGCCCCAGCATTTT. The rearrangement uses TRBV10-1 and TRBJ1-5; D might be TRBD1 (6 bases). With 5 bases removed from V and 4 bases from J, the gap between germline ends came to 12 bases. The CDR3 runs to 14 residues. CDR1 and CDR2 from the germline V gene are WNHNN and SYGVQD (reference sequence).

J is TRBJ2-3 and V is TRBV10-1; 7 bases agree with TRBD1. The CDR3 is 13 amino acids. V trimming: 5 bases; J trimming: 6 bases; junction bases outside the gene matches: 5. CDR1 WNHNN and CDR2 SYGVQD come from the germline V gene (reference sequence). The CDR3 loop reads CASSTGVRDTQYF. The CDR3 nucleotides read TGCGCCAGCAGTACAGGGGTCAGGGATACGCAGTATTTT.

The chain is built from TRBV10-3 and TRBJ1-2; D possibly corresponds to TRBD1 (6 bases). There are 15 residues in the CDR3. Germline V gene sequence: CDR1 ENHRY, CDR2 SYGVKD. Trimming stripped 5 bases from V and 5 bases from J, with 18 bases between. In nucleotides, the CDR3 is TGTGCCATCAGTCGGGACGGGGGGCGCCTTTATGGCTACACCTTC. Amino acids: CAISRDGGRLYGYTF.

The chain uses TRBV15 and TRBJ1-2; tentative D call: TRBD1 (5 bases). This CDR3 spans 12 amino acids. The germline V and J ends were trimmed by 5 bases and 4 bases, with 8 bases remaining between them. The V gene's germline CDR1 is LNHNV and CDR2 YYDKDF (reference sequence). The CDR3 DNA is TGTGCCACCAGCGCCGGGGGCTATGGCTACACCTTC. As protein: CATSAGGYGYTF. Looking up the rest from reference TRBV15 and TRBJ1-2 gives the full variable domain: DAMVIQNPRYQVTQFGKPVTLSCSQTLNHNVMYWYQQKSSQAPKLLFHYYDKDFNNEADTPDNFQSRRPNTSFCFLDIRSPGLGDTAMYLCATSAGGYGYTFGSGTRLTVV.

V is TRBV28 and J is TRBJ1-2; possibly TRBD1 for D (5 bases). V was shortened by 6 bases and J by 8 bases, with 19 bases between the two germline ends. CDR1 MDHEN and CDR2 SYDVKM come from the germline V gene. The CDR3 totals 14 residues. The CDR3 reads CASSPPTVSYGYTF. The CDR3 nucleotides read TGTGCCAGCAGCCCACCGACAGTCTCCTACGGCTACACCTTC.

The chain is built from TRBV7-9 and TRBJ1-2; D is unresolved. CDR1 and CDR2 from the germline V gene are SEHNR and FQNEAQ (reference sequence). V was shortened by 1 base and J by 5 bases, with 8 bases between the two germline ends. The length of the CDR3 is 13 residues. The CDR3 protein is CASSLGLIYGYTF. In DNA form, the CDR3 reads TGTGCCAGCAGCTTAGGGCTGATATATGGCTACACCTTC.